The rows below give T cell receptor beta chains drawn from one sample of a study of early stage breast cancer tumors. Assay: immunoSEQ multiplex PCR; the TCRdb copy retains only in-frame clones and omits some. Here the sample spans 39,000 or so clones, about three quarters being singletons. Sequences were obtained from blood. The receptors were gathered from a person in their fifties with breast cancer. The CDR3 runs from the conserved cysteine through the conserved F or W. D genes are given only for firm matches. Not every row has a clone size; where given, it reads once, few, many or a size class.

-,TRBJ1-1,-,TRBV11-2,CASSLGQGGTEAFF,TGTGCCAGCAGCTTAGGGCAGGGCGGCACTGAAGCTTTCTTT
TRBD2,TRBJ2-2,-,TRBV5-4,CASSPGGGRGELFF,TGTGCCAGCAGCCCGGGCGGGGGAAGGGGGGAGCTGTTTTTT
-,TRBJ2-1,medium-sized,TRBV20-1,CSAHQYNEQFF,TGCAGTGCTCACCAGTACAATGAGCAGTTCTTC
-,TRBJ1-5,few,TRBV2,CASSASGGGNQPQHF,TGTGCCAGCAGTGCCTCGGGGGGCGGGAATCAGCCCCAGCATTTT
-,TRBJ2-7,-,TRBV6-5,CASSYSRPVGFEQYF,TGTGCCAGCAGTTACTCCAGGCCCGTGGGTTTCGAGCAGTACTTC
TRBD1,TRBJ2-7,-,TRBV11-2,CASSPPRGHYEQYF,TGTGCCAGCAGCCCCCCCAGGGGGCACTACGAGCAGTACTTC
TRBD2,TRBJ2-7,-,TRBV5-6,CASSWSGGFNGEQYF,TGTGCCAGCAGCTGGAGCGGGGGGTTCAATGGCGAGCAGTACTTC
-,TRBJ1-2,-,TRBV7-2,CASSLVRAGYGYTF,TGTGCCAGCAGCTTAGTTCGGGCGGGCTATGGCTACACCTTC
TRBD2,TRBJ2-2,-,TRBV7-9,CASSFQAGGPGGELFF,TGTGCCAGCAGCTTCCAAGCGGGAGGCCCCGGTGGGGAGCTGTTTTTT
-,TRBJ2-3,-,TRBV7-2,CASSSWQGGDTQYF,TGTGCCAGCAGCTCTTGGCAGGGAGGTGATACGCAGTATTTT
-,TRBJ2-3,-,TRBV5-1,CASSLGGPDTQYF,TGCGCCAGCAGCTTGGGGGGGCCAGATACGCAGTATTTT
TRBD2,TRBJ2-3,-,TRBV7-2,CASSLVRSGGTDTQYF,TGTGCCAGCAGCTTAGTACGGAGCGGGGGCACAGATACGCAGTATTTT
-,TRBJ1-6,-,TRBV10-1,CASSEDGGINSPLHF,TGCGCCAGCAGTGAGGATGGGGGGATTAATTCACCCCTCCACTTT
TRBD1,TRBJ2-2,few,TRBV9,CASSSTGGTGELFF,TGTGCCAGCAGCTCCACAGGGGGTACCGGGGAGCTGTTTTTT
-,TRBJ2-6,-,TRBV19,CASSGTNSGANVLTF,TGTGCCAGTAGTGGCACGAACTCTGGGGCCAACGTCCTGACTTTC
-,TRBJ1-3,-,TRBV4-3,CASSQDRRGAFGNTIYF,TGCGCCAGCAGCCAAGACCGCAGGGGTGCGTTTGGAAACACCATATATTTT
-,TRBJ2-5,-,TRBV5-1,CASSSELETQYF,TGCGCCAGCAGCTCTGAGTTGGAGACCCAGTACTTC
TRBD2,TRBJ2-3,-,TRBV9,CASSVGLAGGNLDTQYF,TGTGCCAGCAGCGTTGGACTAGCGGGAGGGAATTTAGATACGCAGTATTTT
-,TRBJ2-3,-,TRBV5-6,CASSPGTSTDTQYF,TGTGCCAGCAGCCCCGGGACTAGCACAGATACGCAGTATTTT
-,TRBJ1-5,-,TRBV6-1,CASRGDPLYQPQHF,TGTGCCAGCAGGGGAGACCCACTTTATCAGCCCCAGCATTTT
TRBD1,TRBJ1-2,-,TRBV5-4,CASSLVDREGGDGYTF,TGTGCCAGCAGCTTGGTGGACAGGGAGGGGGGAGATGGCTACACCTTC
TRBD1,TRBJ2-1,-,TRBV11-3,CASSPGGTGPGNEQFF,TGTGCCAGCAGCCCGGGCGGGACAGGCCCGGGGAATGAGCAGTTCTTC
TRBD1,TRBJ2-3,-,TRBV10-3,CAIRDRSPTDTQYF,TGTGCCATCAGGGACAGGTCCCCCACAGATACGCAGTATTTT
TRBD1,TRBJ1-5,many,TRBV5-1,CASSPTGGNQPQHF,TGCGCCAGCAGCCCCACAGGGGGCAATCAGCCCCAGCATTTT
-,TRBJ2-3,-,TRBV6-6,CASFRGLSTDTQYF,TGTGCCAGCTTCCGCGGGCTAAGTACAGATACGCAGTATTTT
TRBD2,TRBJ2-3,many,TRBV2,CASSERVAGDTQYF,TGTGCCAGCAGTGAAAGGGTAGCGGGAGATACGCAGTATTTT
-,TRBJ1-4,-,TRBV19,CASTTLRGAESTNEKLFF,TGTGCCAGTACCACCCTCCGAGGAGCTGAGTCAACTAATGAAAAACTGTTTTTT
TRBD2,TRBJ2-5,-,TRBV5-1,CASSLAVRGATTRTRQETQYF,TGCGCCAGCAGCTTGGCGGTCCGGGGAGCGACAACGCGGACTAGGCAAGAGACCCAGTACTTC
-,TRBJ2-7,-,TRBV9,CASSVGPRAYEQYF,TGTGCCAGCAGCGTGGGCCCCCGTGCCTACGAGCAGTACTTC
-,TRBJ1-1,few,TRBV7-3,CASSFQMNTEAFF,TGTGCCAGCAGCTTCCAGATGAACACTGAAGCTTTCTTT
-,TRBJ2-2,-,TRBV4-3,CASSQMARNTGELFF,TGCGCCAGCAGCCAAATGGCACGAAACACCGGGGAGCTGTTTTTT
-,TRBJ1-4,-,TRBV27,CASRRQRNEKLFF,TGTGCCAGCAGACGGCAGCGAAATGAAAAACTGTTTTTT
-,TRBJ2-2,-,TRBV2,CASRRSGELFF,TGTGCCAGCCGCAGGTCCGGGGAGCTGTTTTTT
-,TRBJ2-2,-,TRBV25-1,CASSEVESAGELFF,TGTGCCAGCAGTGAAGTGGAGAGTGCCGGGGAGCTGTTTTTT
-,TRBJ2-1,-,TRBV11-2,CASSLGRASYNEQFF,TGTGCCAGCAGCTTAGGGAGGGCTTCCTACAATGAGCAGTTCTTC
-,TRBJ2-2,-,TRBV4-1,CASSWRVVDTGELFF,TGCGCCAGCAGTTGGCGGGTAGTTGACACCGGGGAGCTGTTTTTT
TRBD1,TRBJ1-2,-,TRBV4-2,CASSPRTGSNYGYTF,TGTGCCAGCAGCCCCCGGACAGGGTCTAACTATGGCTACACCTTC
-,TRBJ2-6,-,TRBV6-5,CASSLAGTGANVLTF,TGTGCCAGCAGCCTCGCAGGGACTGGGGCCAACGTCCTGACTTTC
-,TRBJ1-2,-,TRBV6-6,CASSLQGANNYGYTF,TGTGCCAGCAGTTTACAAGGGGCGAATAACTATGGCTACACCTTC
TRBD1,TRBJ2-5,-,TRBV9,CASSPRTGQETQYF,TGTGCCAGCAGCCCCCGGACAGGACAAGAGACCCAGTACTTC
-,TRBJ2-2,-,TRBV10-2,CASPGETRIANTGELFF,TGCGCCAGCCCGGGAGAGACCAGGATAGCGAACACCGGGGAGCTGTTTTTT
-,TRBJ2-2,-,TRBV5-4,CASSSYGGNTGELFF,TGTGCCAGCAGCTCATATGGAGGGAACACCGGGGAGCTGTTTTTT
-,TRBJ2-2,-,TRBV5-8,CASTRRGNPTGELFF,TGTGCCAGCACCCGGCGCGGAAACCCTACCGGGGAGCTGTTTTTT
-,TRBJ1-5,-,TRBV19,CASSITGGGLNQPQHF,TGTGCCAGTAGTATCACGGGAGGGGGGCTGAATCAGCCCCAGCATTTT
TRBD1,TRBJ1-4,few,TRBV30,CAWSTWDRPLFF,TGTGCCTGGAGTACATGGGACAGGCCCTTGTTTTTT
TRBD2,TRBJ2-2,-,TRBV10-2,CASKEREWTGELFF,TGCGCCAGCAAAGAGCGGGAGTGGACCGGGGAGCTGTTTTTT
TRBD1,TRBJ2-5,-,TRBV7-2,CASSLLRGHGTQYF,TGTGCCAGCAGCCTCCTGAGGGGGCATGGGACCCAGTACTTC
-,TRBJ2-7,-,TRBV29-1,CSVVGRVSSYEQYF,TGCAGCGTTGTTGGCAGGGTGAGCTCCTACGAGCAGTACTTC
TRBD1,TRBJ2-4,-,TRBV2,CASRDSRDLAKNIQYF,TGTGCCAGCCGGGACAGCAGGGATCTAGCCAAAAACATTCAGTACTTC
-,TRBJ1-1,-,TRBV19,CAARGRGNTEAFF,TGTGCCGCCCGGGGCAGGGGTAACACTGAAGCTTTCTTT
TRBD1,TRBJ1-4,few,TRBV5-1,CASSPGQGNEKLFF,TGCGCCAGCAGCCCGGGACAGGGTAATGAAAAACTGTTTTTT
-,TRBJ2-2,few,TRBV18,CASSPTSTNTGELFF,TGTGCCAGCTCACCAACCTCAACAAACACCGGGGAGCTGTTTTTT
TRBD2,TRBJ2-3,-,TRBV7-4,CASTWEAGRTDTQYF,TGTGCCAGCACCTGGGAAGCGGGGCGCACAGATACGCAGTATTTT
-,TRBJ1-2,-,TRBV28,CAITGLGGYTF,TGTGCCATCACAGGGTTGGGGGGCTACACCTTC
TRBD1,TRBJ1-1,-,TRBV6-6,CASSGRQGNTEAFF,TGTGCCAGCAGTGGACGACAGGGAAACACTGAAGCTTTCTTT
-,TRBJ2-6,few,TRBV5-4,CASSPTGANVLTF,TGTGCCAGCAGCCCCACTGGGGCCAACGTCCTGACTTTC